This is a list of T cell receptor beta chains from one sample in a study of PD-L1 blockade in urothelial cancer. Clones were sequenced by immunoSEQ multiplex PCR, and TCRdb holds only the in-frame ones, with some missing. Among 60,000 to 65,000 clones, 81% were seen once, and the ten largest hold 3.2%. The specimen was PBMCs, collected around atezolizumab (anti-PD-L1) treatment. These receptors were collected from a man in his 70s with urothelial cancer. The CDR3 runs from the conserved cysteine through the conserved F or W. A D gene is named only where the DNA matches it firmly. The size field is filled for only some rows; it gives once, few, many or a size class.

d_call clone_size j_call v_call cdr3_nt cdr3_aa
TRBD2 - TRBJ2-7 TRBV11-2 TGTGCCAGCGGGTTAGCGGGAGGGCCCTCCGAGCAGTACTTC CASGLAGGPSEQYF
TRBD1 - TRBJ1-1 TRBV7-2 TGTGCCAGCAGCTCTCGACAGGGGGTTGAAGCTTTCTTT CASSSRQGVEAFF
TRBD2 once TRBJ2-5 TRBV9 TGTGCCAGCAGCGTAGGAGTAGCGGGAGGTCCGGGAGAGACCCAGTACTTC CASSVGVAGGPGETQYF
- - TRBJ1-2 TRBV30 TGTGCCTGGAGTGTAATTGGGGGGATAGATGGTGGCTACACCTTC CAWSVIGGIDGGYTF
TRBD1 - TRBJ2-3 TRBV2 TGTGCCAGCAGGCCGGGACAGGGTGTCACAGATACGCAGTATTTT CASRPGQGVTDTQYF
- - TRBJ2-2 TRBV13 TGTGCCAGCAGCTTGACGGGGGGCGCCGGGGAGCTGTTTTTT CASSLTGGAGELFF
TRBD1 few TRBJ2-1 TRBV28 TGTGCCAGCAGTGGACGACAGGGGAGGAATGAGCAGTTCTTC CASSGRQGRNEQFF
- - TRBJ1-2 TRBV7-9 TGTGCCAGCAGCTTAGGGCCTGAAGGCTACACCTTC CASSLGPEGYTF
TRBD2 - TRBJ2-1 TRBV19 TGTGCCAGTAGTAACAAGCGGGAGGGCCGAAATGAGCAGTTCTTC CASSNKREGRNEQFF
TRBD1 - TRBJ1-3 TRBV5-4 TGTGCCAGCAGCCTAGCCCGGGGCAGGGGGTTAAGATGTGGAAACACCATATATTTT CASSLARGRGLRCGNTIYF
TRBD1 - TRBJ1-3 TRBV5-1 TGCGCCAGCAGCTGGACAGGGGGAGTCTCTGGAAACACCATATATTTT CASSWTGGVSGNTIYF
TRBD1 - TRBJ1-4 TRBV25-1 TGTGCCAGCGCCACAGGGGGCGAGGGCGAAAAACTGTTTTTT CASATGGEGEKLFF
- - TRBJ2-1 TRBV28 TGTGCCAGCAGGGCCACAGGGATAGCTAAGGAGCAGTTCTTC CASRATGIAKEQFF
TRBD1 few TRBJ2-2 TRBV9 TGTGCCAGCAGCACGACAGGGGACGGCACCGGGGAGCTGTTTTTT CASSTTGDGTGELFF
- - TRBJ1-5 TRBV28 TGTGCCAGCAGCTTAGGGGCGCGCGCAGGTGGCAATCAGCCCCAGCATTTT CASSLGARAGGNQPQHF